The text below deals with one T cell receptor beta chain. This sample was taken from a study of memory CD4+ T cells and cytomegalovirus serostatus. The germline gives CDR1 MGHDK, CDR2 SYGVNS. CDR3 length: 10 amino acids. Trimming stripped 8 bases from V and 12 bases from J, with 8 bases between. The sort gate was single viable CD3+CD4+CD8-CD45RO+ cells for memory CD4+ T cells. Data came from immunoSEQ multiplex PCR; TCRdb stores just in-frame clones and leaves some out. The sample shows some 39,000 clones, 70% to 80% of them seen only once. This chain joins TRBV25-1 and TRBJ1-6; D gene unclear. Sequencing was carried out using memory CD4+ T cells from blood. The TCR comes from an adult in good health and CMV-seronegative. CDR3: CASPMGPLHF. For the CDR3, the DNA is TGTGCCAGCCCCATGGGACCCCTCCACTTT.